The entry below describes one TCR beta chain. The repertoire was sequenced with immunoSEQ multiplex PCR; TCRdb's copy has only in-frame clones and lacks some. The repertoire holds approximately 91,000 clones, with nearly 90% as singletons. The data stem from a study of blood T cell repertoires in COVID-19. Study-wide background: The samples span acute and convalescent COVID-19 from the United States, Italy and Spain.

The V end lost 5 bases, the J end lost 5 bases, and 13 bases lay between the germline ends. The length of the CDR3 is 14 residues. Germline V gives CDR1 GTSNPN, CDR2 SVGIG (reference sequence). The TCR comes from a man between 65 and 85 years old with acute or convalescent COVID-19. The sample comprised peripheral blood. This sequence joins TRBV30 and TRBJ1-6; D might be TRBD1 (6 bases). For the CDR3, the DNA is TGTGCCTGGGGACAGACCAGGCATAATTCACCCCTCCACTTT. It encodes CAWGQTRHNSPLHF.